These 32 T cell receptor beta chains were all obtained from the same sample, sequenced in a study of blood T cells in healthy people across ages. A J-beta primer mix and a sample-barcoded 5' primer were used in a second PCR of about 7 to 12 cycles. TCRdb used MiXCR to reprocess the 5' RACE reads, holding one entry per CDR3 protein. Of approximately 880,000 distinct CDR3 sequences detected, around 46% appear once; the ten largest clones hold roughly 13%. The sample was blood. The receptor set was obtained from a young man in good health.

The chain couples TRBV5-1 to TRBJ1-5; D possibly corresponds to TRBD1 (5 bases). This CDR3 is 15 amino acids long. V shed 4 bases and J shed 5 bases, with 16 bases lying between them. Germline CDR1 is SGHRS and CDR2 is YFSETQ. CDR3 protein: CASSDGGGSYQPQHF. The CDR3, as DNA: TGCGCCAGCAGCGACGGGGGAGGCAGCTATCAGCCCCAGCATTTT.

The CDR3 nucleotides are TGTGCCAGCATTCGGACAGGGGGGGTTGGTGGCTACACCTTC. This gives the protein CASIRTGGVGGYTF. The chain employs TRBV12-3 or TRBV12-4 and TRBJ1-2, with 10 bases fitting TRBD1. V gave up 7 bases and J gave up 7 bases; unmatched junction bases: 9. CDR3 length: 14 residues.

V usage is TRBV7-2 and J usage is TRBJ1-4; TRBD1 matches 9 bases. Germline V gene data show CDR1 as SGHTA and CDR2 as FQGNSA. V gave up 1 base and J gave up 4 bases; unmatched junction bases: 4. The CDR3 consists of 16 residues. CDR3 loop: CASSLVRDRDNEKLFF. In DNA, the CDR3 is TGTGCCAGCAGCTTAGTTAGGGACAGGGATAATGAAAAACTGTTTTTT.

CDR3: CASSLEGGGIETQYF. In DNA, the CDR3 is TGTGCCAGCAGCTTAGAGGGCGGGGGGATTGAGACCCAGTACTTC. The genes are TRBV7-2 and TRBJ2-5; 8 nucleotides agree with TRBD2. V lost 1 base, J lost 5 bases, and 6 bases stayed unmatched. The germline CDR1 and CDR2 sequences are SGHTA and FQGNSA. The CDR3 runs to 15 residues.

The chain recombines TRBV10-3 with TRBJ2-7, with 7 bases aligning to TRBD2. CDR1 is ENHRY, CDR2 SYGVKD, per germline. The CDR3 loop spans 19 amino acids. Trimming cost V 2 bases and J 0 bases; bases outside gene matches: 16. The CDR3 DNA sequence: TGTGCCATCAGTGAGAGGGCCAGGAGGGGCGGGGGAACCTCCTACGAGCAGTACTTC. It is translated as CAISERARRGGGTSYEQYF.

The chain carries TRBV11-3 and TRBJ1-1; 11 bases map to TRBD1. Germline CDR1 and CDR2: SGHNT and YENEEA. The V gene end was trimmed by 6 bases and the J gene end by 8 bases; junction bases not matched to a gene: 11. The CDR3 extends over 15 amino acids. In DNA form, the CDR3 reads TGTGCCAGCAGGCAAACGGGACAGGGGGTGACAGAAGCTTTCTTT. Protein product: CASRQTGQGVTEAFF. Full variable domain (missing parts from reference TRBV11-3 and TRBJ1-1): EAGVVQSPRYKIIEKKQPVAFWCNPISGHNTLYWYLQNLGQGPELLIRYENEEAVDDSQLPKDRFSAERLKGVDSTLKIQPAELGDSAVYLCASRQTGQGVTEAFFGQGTRLTVV.

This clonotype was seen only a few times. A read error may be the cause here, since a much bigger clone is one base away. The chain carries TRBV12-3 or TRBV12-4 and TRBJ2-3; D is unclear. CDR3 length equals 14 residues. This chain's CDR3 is CASSVASRADTQYF. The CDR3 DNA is TGTGCCAGCAGTGTAGCTAGTAGAGCAGATACGCAGTATTTT.

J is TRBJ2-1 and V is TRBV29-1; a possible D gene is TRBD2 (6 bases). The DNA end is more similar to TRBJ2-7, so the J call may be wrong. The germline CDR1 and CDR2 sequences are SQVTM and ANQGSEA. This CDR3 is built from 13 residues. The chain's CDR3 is CSVRAGFYNEQYF. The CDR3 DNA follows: TGCAGCGTTCGGGCGGGGTTCTACAATGAGCAGTACTTC.

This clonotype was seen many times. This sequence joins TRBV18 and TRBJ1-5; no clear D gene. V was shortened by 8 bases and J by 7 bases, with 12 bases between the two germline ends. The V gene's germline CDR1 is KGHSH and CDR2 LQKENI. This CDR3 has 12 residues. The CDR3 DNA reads TGTGCCAGCAGTCCCCCGGGCCAGCCCCAGCATTTT. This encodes CASSPPGQPQHF.

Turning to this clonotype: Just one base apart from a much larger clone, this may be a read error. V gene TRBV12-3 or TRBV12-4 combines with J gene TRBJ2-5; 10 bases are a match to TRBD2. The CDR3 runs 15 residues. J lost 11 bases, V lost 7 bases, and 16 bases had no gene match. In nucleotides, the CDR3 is TGTGCCAGCACCATAGCGGGGGGCTCTTACAATGAGCAGTACTTC. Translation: CASTIAGGSYNEQYF.

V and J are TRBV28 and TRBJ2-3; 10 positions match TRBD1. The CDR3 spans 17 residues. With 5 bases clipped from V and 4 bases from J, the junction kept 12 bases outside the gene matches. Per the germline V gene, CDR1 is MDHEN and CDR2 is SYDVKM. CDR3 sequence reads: CASSLVTGTGVADTQYF. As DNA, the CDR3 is TGTGCCAGCAGTCTCGTAACCGGGACAGGGGTGGCAGATACGCAGTATTTT.

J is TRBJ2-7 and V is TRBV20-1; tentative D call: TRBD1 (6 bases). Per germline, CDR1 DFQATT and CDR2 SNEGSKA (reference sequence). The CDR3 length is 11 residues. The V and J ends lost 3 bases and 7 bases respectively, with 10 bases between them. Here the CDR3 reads CSARGAREQYF. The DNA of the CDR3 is TGCAGTGCTAGGGGGGCACGGGAGCAGTACTTC.

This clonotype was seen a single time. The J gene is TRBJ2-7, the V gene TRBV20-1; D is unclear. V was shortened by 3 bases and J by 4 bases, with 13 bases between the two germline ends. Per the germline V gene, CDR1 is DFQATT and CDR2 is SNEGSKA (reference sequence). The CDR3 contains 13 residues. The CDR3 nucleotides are TGCAGTGCTAGTAGGAACCCGGGTTACGAGCAGTACTTC. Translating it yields CSASRNPGYEQYF.

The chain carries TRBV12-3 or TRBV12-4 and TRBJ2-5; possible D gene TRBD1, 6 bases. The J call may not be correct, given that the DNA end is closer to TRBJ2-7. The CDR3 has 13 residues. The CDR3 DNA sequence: TGTGCCAGCAGTTTAGGGACAGTCTCCGAGCAGTACTTC. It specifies CASSLGTVSEQYF.

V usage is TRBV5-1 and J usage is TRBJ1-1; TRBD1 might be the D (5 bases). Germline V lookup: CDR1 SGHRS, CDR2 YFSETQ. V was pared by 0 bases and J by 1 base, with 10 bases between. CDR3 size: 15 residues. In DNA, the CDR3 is TGCGCCAGCAGCTTGGGCGGGACGACGAACACTGAAGCTTTCTTT. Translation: CASSLGGTTNTEAFF.

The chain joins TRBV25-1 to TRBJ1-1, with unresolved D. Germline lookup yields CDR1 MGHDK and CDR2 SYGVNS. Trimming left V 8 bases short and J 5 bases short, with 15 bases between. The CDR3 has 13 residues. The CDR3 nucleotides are TGTGCCAGCGCCGCACCCGGGAATACTGAAGCTTTCTTT. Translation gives CASAAPGNTEAFF.

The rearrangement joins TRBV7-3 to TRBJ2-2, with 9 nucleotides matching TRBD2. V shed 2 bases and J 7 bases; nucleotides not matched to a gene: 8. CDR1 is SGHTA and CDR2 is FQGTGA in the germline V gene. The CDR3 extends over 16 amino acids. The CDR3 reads CASSLPSGTGNGELFF. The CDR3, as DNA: TGTGCCAGCAGCTTACCTAGCGGGACTGGCAACGGGGAGCTGTTTTTT.

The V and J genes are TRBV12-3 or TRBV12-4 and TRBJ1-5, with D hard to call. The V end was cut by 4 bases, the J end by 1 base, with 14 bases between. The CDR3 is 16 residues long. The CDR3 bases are TGTGCCAGCAGTTGGGGAGGTCAGCCGAGCAATCAGCCCCAGCATTTT. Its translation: CASSWGGQPSNQPQHF.

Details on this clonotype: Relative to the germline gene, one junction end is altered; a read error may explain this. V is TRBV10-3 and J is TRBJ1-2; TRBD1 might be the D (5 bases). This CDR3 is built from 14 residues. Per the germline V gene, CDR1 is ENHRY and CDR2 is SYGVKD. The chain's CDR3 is CAISSGQGGYGYNF. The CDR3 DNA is TGTGCCATCAGTTCTGGGCAGGGTGGCTATGGCTACAACTTC.

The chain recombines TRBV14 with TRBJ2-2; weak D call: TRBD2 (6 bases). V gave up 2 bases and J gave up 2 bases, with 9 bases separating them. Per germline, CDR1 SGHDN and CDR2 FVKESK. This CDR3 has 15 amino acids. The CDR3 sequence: CASSQWGLNTGELFF. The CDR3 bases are TGTGCCAGCAGCCAATGGGGACTCAACACCGGGGAGCTGTTTTTT. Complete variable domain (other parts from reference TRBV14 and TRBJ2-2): EAGVTQFPSHSVIEKGQTVTLRCDPISGHDNLYWYRRVMGKEIKFLLHFVKESKQDESGMPNNRFLAERTGGTYSTLKVQPAELEDSGVYFCASSQWGLNTGELFFGEGSRLTVL.

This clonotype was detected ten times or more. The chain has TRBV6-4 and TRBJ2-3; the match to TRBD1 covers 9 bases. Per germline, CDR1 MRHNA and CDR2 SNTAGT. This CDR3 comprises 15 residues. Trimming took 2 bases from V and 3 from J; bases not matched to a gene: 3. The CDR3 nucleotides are TGTGCCAGCAGTGACGGACAGGGGAGTACAGATACGCAGTATTTT. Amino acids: CASSDGQGSTDTQYF.

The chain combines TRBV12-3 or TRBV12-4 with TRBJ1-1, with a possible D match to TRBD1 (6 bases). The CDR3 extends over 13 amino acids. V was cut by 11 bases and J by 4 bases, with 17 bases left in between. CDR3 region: CAGKGEGGTEAFF. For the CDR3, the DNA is TGTGCCGGCAAGGGGGAGGGGGGCACTGAAGCTTTCTTT.

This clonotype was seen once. The CDR3 loop is CASSAGQGACGYTF. CDR3 nucleotides: TGTGCCAGCAGCGCCGGACAGGGGGCTTGCGGCTACACCTTC. The V and J genes are TRBV7-9 and TRBJ1-2; 11 bases line up with TRBD1. Germline V CDR1 and CDR2: SEHNR, FQNEAQ (reference sequence). J gave up 8 bases and V 5 bases, and 7 bases lay outside the gene matches. CDR3 length: 14 residues.

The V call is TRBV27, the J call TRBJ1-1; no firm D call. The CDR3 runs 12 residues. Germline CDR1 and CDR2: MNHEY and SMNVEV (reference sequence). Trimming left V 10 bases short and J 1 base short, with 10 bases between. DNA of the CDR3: TGTGCCACCATAGACCAGAACACTGAAGCTTTCTTT. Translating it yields CATIDQNTEAFF.

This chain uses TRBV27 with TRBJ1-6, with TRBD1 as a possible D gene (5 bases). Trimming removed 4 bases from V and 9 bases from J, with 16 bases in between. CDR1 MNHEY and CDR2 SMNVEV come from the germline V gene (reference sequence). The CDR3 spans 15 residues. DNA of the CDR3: TGTGCCAGCAGTTCAAAGACAGCTAGGTTTTCACCCCTCCACTTT. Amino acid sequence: CASSSKTARFSPLHF.

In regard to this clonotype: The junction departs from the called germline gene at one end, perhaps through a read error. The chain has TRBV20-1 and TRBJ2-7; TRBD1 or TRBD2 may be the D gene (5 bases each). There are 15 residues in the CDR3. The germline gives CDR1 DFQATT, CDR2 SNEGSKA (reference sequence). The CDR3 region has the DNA TGCAGTGCTAGAGTGAGGGGCAGGGCCACCTACAAGCAGTACTTC. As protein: CSARVRGRATYKQYF.

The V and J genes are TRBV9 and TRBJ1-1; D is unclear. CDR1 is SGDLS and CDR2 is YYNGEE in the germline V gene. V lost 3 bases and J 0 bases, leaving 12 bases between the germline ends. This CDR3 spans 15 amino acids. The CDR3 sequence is CASSGQPQVNTEAFF. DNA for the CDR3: TGTGCCAGCAGCGGACAACCACAAGTGAACACTGAAGCTTTCTTT.

CDR3 DNA: TGTGCCAGCAGTGACCAGGAAACTTGGGAGACCCAGTACTTC. Residues: CASSDQETWETQYF. V usage is TRBV6-5 and J usage is TRBJ2-7, with D hard to call. The DNA end lines up better with TRBJ2-5; the J call may be wrong. The CDR3 contains 14 residues. The germline V gene encodes CDR1 MNHEY and CDR2 SVGAGI.

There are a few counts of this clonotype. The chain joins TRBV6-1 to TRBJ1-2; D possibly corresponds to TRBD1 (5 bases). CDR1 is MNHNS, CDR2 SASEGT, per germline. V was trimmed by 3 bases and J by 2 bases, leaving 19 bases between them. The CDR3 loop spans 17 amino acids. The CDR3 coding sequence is TGTGCCAGCAGTGATTCCTGGAGGGGTTCAACGAACTATGGCTACACCTTC. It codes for CASSDSWRGSTNYGYTF.

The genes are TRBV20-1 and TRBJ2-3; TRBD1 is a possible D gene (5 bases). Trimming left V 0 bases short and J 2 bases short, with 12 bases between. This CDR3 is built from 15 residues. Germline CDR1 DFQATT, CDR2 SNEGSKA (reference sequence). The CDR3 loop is CSARDSWGLTDTQYF. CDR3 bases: TGCAGTGCTAGAGATTCCTGGGGCCTCACAGATACGCAGTATTTT.

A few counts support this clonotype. This chain's CDR3 is CASSRDPTTYEQYF. The CDR3 DNA follows: TGTGCCAGCAGCCGCGATCCGACAACCTACGAGCAGTACTTC. The chain links TRBV4-2 to TRBJ2-7; D call uncertain. This CDR3 spans 14 amino acids. CDR1 is LGHNA and CDR2 is YNFKEQ in the germline V gene. V lost 4 bases and J lost 2, with 12 bases in between.

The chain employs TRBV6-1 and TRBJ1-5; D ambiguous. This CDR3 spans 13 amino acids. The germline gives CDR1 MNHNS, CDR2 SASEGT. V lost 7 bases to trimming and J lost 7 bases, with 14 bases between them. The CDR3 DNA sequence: TGTGCCAGCACCCTGGACCCGGAACAGCCCCAGCATTTT. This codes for CASTLDPEQPQHF.